One sample yielded the 10 T cell receptor beta chains listed below, sequenced in a study of PD-1 blockade in mismatch repair-deficient tumors (TCRdb year 2017). To prepare the library, the immunoSEQ multiplex PCR assay was applied. The immuneACCESS repertoire file appears here via TCRdb, limited to in-frame rearrangements. These files lack a portion of the clones; in checked studies, under half of the deficit traces to unresolved V genes, and the cause of the others is not known. The sample table lists around 120,000 clones, more than 85% of them with a count of one. 13% of the sample belongs to the ten largest clones. Specimen: peripheral blood, collected 44 weeks after starting pembrolizumab. The receptors originated from an adult with mismatch repair-deficient cancer.

The CDR3 loop reads CASSLWGKVNEQFF. DNA for the CDR3: TGTGCCAGCAGTTTGTGGGGGAAAGTGAATGAGCAGTTCTTC. This rearrangement joins TRBV27 to TRBJ2-1; D may be TRBD1 or TRBD2 (5 bases each). This CDR3 has 14 amino acids. Between the trimmed V and J ends, which lost 3 bases and 7 bases, there was a span of 13 bases. Germline V lookup: CDR1 MNHEY, CDR2 SMNVEV (reference sequence).

J is TRBJ1-5 and V is TRBV30; D ambiguous. CDR3 length: 13 residues. The V gene's germline CDR1 is GTSNPN and CDR2 SVGIG (reference sequence). Trimming removed 5 bases at V and 4 bases at J, with 12 bases between. As DNA, the CDR3 is TGTGCCTGGCGTCCAGGTTTGAATCAGCCCCAGCATTTT. Protein product: CAWRPGLNQPQHF. The entire variable domain, with the rest obtained from reference TRBV30 and TRBJ1-5, is as follows: SQTIHQWPATLVQPVGSPLSLECTVEGTSNPNLYWYRQAAGRGLQLLFYSVGIGQISSEVPQNLSASRPQDRQFILSSKKLLLSDSGFYLCAWRPGLNQPQHFGDGTRLSIL.

The CDR3 bases are TGTGCCAGCAGTTTCGGCCAGGGGGAGCAGTACTTC. Protein product: CASSFGQGEQYF. The chain uses TRBV27 and TRBJ2-7, with D maybe TRBD1 (6 bases). CDR1 is MNHEY and CDR2 is SMNVEV in the germline V gene (reference sequence). Trimming stripped 3 bases from V and 7 bases from J, with 10 bases between. The CDR3 consists of 12 residues.

The chain carries TRBV5-1 and TRBJ2-3; D not certain. Germline CDR1 reads SGHRS; CDR2 reads YFSETQ. The CDR3 spans 12 residues. V lost 4 bases and J lost 6, with 9 bases in between. The CDR3 nucleotides read TGCGCCAGCAGCGTATCAGTGGATACGCAGTATTTT. It yields the protein CASSVSVDTQYF.

On this clone: Other DNA sequences from this sample encode an identical CDR3 as well. The V and J genes are TRBV27 and TRBJ2-7; 8 positions match TRBD1. Germline V gene sequence: CDR1 MNHEY, CDR2 SMNVEV (reference sequence). The CDR3 extends over 13 amino acids. Losses at the gene ends were 2 bases for V and 3 bases for J; bases not matched to a gene: 0. CDR3 DNA: TGTGCCAGCAGTTTAGGGACAGGCTACGAGCAGTACTTC. Protein sequence: CASSLGTGYEQYF.

V usage is TRBV2 and J usage is TRBJ2-2; D is uncertain. Germline loops: CDR1 SNHLY, CDR2 FYNNEI. The germline V and J ends were trimmed by 8 bases and 0 bases, with 10 bases remaining between them. CDR3 length: 14 amino acids. The CDR3, as DNA: TGTGCCAGCCTGGACGGGCCGAACACCGGGGAGCTGTTTTTT. Its translation: CASLDGPNTGELFF.

The gene calls are TRBV6-1 and TRBJ2-7; the D is unclear. V was pared by 6 bases and J by 4 bases, with 4 bases between. The CDR3 is 10 amino acids. Germline V gene data show CDR1 as MNHNS and CDR2 as SASEGT. The CDR3 here is CASSKYEQYF. The CDR3 DNA follows: TGTGCCAGCAGCAAATACGAGCAGTACTTC.

J is TRBJ1-4 and V is TRBV7-9; no clear D gene. Germline CDR1 is SEHNR and CDR2 is FQNEAQ (reference sequence). CDR3 size: 15 residues. Trimming took off 5 bases at V and 2 bases at J, with 12 bases between the two ends. The CDR3 loop reads CASSAYLGTNEKLFF. For the CDR3, the DNA is TGTGCCAGCAGCGCCTACTTGGGGACTAATGAAAAACTGTTTTTT.

The CDR3 is CASSQGSNEQYF. CDR3 nucleotide sequence: TGTGCCAGCAGCCAAGGGAGTAACGAGCAGTACTTC. The chain recombines TRBV4-2 with TRBJ2-7; unclear D gene. CDR3 length: 12 residues. V was shortened by 1 base and J by 5 bases, with 6 bases between the two germline ends. The germline CDR1 and CDR2 sequences are LGHNA and YNFKEQ.

The chain employs TRBV7-2 and TRBJ2-1, with 9 nucleotides matching TRBD2. Looked up from germline, CDR1 is SGHTA and CDR2 is FQGNSA. The CDR3 loop spans 15 amino acids. V trimming: 3 bases; J trimming: 7 bases; junction bases outside the gene matches: 7. Here the CDR3 reads CASSFSGRGMNEQFF. Here the CDR3 DNA reads TGTGCCAGCAGCTTTAGCGGGAGAGGTATGAATGAGCAGTTCTTC.